One sample yielded the 26 T cell receptor beta chains listed below, sequenced in a study of T cell repertoires in cytomegalovirus infection. TCRdb reprocessed the reads with MiXCR, giving one entry per CDR3 protein. The data show roughly 300,000 distinct CDR3 sequences, roughly 24% seen once. The sequenced sample consisted of PBMCs. The receptor set was obtained from a human donor in good health (CMV status not recorded). Some clones in this sample may be carry-over from other donors' samples.

This sequence joins TRBV7-2 and TRBJ2-7, with D tentatively TRBD1 or TRBD2 (5 bases each). CDR1 and CDR2 (germline): SGHTA, FQGNSA. The length of the CDR3 is 13 residues. The V end lost 5 bases, the J end lost 3 bases, and 11 bases lay between the germline ends. As DNA, the CDR3 is TGTGCCAGCAGCCGGGGACCTTTCTACGAGCAGTACTTC. Protein sequence: CASSRGPFYEQYF.

This clonotype was recorded many times. V usage is TRBV7-3 and J usage is TRBJ1-5; a possible D gene is TRBD1 (5 bases). Trimming shortened V by 5 bases and J by 5 bases, and 10 bases separated the two germline ends. The germline CDR1 and CDR2 sequences are SGHTA and FQGTGA. The CDR3 runs to 13 residues. CDR3 sequence (DNA): TGTGCCAGCAGCACGGGACTCGATCAGCCCCAGCATTTT. Translating gives CASSTGLDQPQHF.

This clonotype was seen a few times. The chain employs TRBV15 and TRBJ2-7, with 8 bases aligning to TRBD1. The junction had 6 bases not matched to a gene; V was cut back by 2 bases and J by 6 bases. The CDR3 spans 14 residues. The germline V gene has CDR1 LNHNV and CDR2 YYDKDF (reference sequence). The CDR3 nucleotides are TGTGCCACCAGCAGACCCGGACAGGGCGTCGAGCAGTACTTC. Translation gives CATSRPGQGVEQYF.

This clonotype was seen repeatedly, ten times or more. This chain joins TRBV7-3 and TRBJ2-2; no firm D call. The V end lost 8 bases, the J end lost 2 bases, and 12 bases lay between the germline ends. CDR3 size: 14 residues. Germline V gives CDR1 SGHTA, CDR2 FQGTGA. The DNA for the CDR3 is TGTGCCAGCGGTCGGATGAGTAACACCGGGGAGCTGTTTTTT. Its protein product is CASGRMSNTGELFF. Variable domain in full (rest from reference TRBV7-3 and TRBJ2-2): GAGVSQTPSNKVTEKGKYVELRCDPISGHTALYWYRQSLGQGPEFLIYFQGTGAADDSGLPNDRFFAVRPEGSVSTLKIQRTERGDSAVYLCASGRMSNTGELFFGEGSRLTVL.

In its sample, this clonotype was seen many times. CDR3 nucleotides: TGTGCCAGCAGCCACCCACCCGGGACAGGCGGCAACACTGAAGCTTTCTTT. Translation: CASSHPPGTGGNTEAFF. This chain uses TRBV7-2 with TRBJ1-1; 8 nucleotides match TRBD1. V was clipped by 5 bases and J by 2 bases; unmatched bases: 13. Germline CDR1 SGHTA, CDR2 FQGNSA. This CDR3 has 17 residues.

The chain couples TRBV11-2 to TRBJ2-7; D remains ambiguous. The germline V and J ends were trimmed by 3 bases and 4 bases, with 16 bases remaining between them. Per the germline V gene, CDR1 is SGHAT and CDR2 is FQNNGV. The CDR3 has 15 amino acids. The CDR3 DNA reads as TGTGCCAGCAGCTTCAACGTCCGTCCGACATACGAGCAGTACTTC. Protein: CASSFNVRPTYEQYF.

This clonotype was observed a handful of times. The V and J genes are TRBV12-3 or TRBV12-4 and TRBJ2-3, with 7 bases matching TRBD2. V gave up 6 bases and J gave up 4 bases; unmatched junction bases: 10. The CDR3 sequence is 15 residues long. The CDR3 nucleotides are TGTGCCAGCAGCCAATCTAGCGGCTGGGCAGATACGCAGTATTTT. Encoded protein: CASSQSSGWADTQYF.

This chain links TRBV6-2 or TRBV6-3 with TRBJ2-1; D gene unclear. Per the germline V gene, CDR1 is MNHEY and CDR2 is SVGEGT. CDR3 size: 13 residues. V lost 8 bases and J 6 bases, leaving 14 bases between the germline ends. The DNA for the CDR3 is TGTGCCAGCCTTTCTAGGAGCCCCAATGAGCAGTTCTTC. Translation gives CASLSRSPNEQFF.

The chain couples TRBV29-1 to TRBJ2-5, with 13 bases lining up with TRBD2. The CDR3 has 14 amino acids. The V and J ends lost 6 bases and 3 bases, in that order; junction bases with no gene match: 4. CDR1 and CDR2 from the germline V gene are SQVTM and ANQGSEA. In DNA, the CDR3 is TGCAGCGTCCTAGGACTAGCGGGAGAAGAGACCCAGTACTTC. Amino acid sequence: CSVLGLAGEETQYF.

The rearrangement links TRBV7-2 to TRBJ1-1; tentatively, D is TRBD1 (6 bases). The CDR3 spans 13 residues. V lost 5 bases to trimming and J lost 10 bases, with 17 bases between them. Germline CDR1 and CDR2: SGHTA and FQGNSA. In nucleotides, the CDR3 is TGTGCCAGCAGCGTATTACAGGGAGCAGGAGCTTTCTTT. It encodes CASSVLQGAGAFF.

This clonotype has only a few counts. The chain links TRBV28 to TRBJ2-7; possibly TRBD2 for D (5 bases). V lost 3 bases, J lost 9 bases, and 18 bases lay in between. Germline V CDR1 and CDR2: MDHEN, SYDVKM. CDR3 size: 14 residues. The CDR3 DNA follows: TGTGCCAGCAGTTTTTATGGACGGGATTTTCGGCAGTACTTC. This translates into CASSFYGRDFRQYF.

This chain joins TRBV11-3 and TRBJ2-2; D is possibly TRBD1 (6 bases). The ends were cut back, 5 bases at V and 4 bases at J, with 14 bases in the middle. Germline CDR1 is SGHNT and CDR2 is YENEEA. The CDR3 loop spans 15 amino acids. CDR3 residues: CASSRAGVLTGELFF. DNA for the CDR3: TGTGCCAGCAGCCGGGCAGGGGTACTCACCGGGGAGCTGTTTTTT. Variable domain in full (rest from reference TRBV11-3 and TRBJ2-2): EAGVVQSPRYKIIEKKQPVAFWCNPISGHNTLYWYLQNLGQGPELLIRYENEEAVDDSQLPKDRFSAERLKGVDSTLKIQPAELGDSAVYLCASSRAGVLTGELFFGEGSRLTVL.

The table lists this clonotype with many counts. The V gene is TRBV7-2, the J gene TRBJ2-1; D gene uncertain. Germline CDR1 SGHTA, CDR2 FQGNSA. There are 15 residues in the CDR3. V dropped 3 bases and J dropped 0 bases, with 9 bases sitting between them. In DNA, the CDR3 is TGTGCCAGCAGCTTCTCGGGCGTCTCCTACAATGAGCAGTTCTTC. This gives the protein CASSFSGVSYNEQFF.

This clonotype was observed a few times. J is TRBJ1-1 and V is TRBV5-3, with no clear D. TRBV5-3 has ORF status, its function being uncertain. This CDR3 region has 13 residues. Trimming removed 8 bases at V and 1 base at J, with 12 bases between. DNA for the CDR3: TGTGCCAGCACCTTGGCAGGGAACACTGAAGCTTTCTTT. It specifies CASTLAGNTEAFF.

This clonotype occurred many times. This chain uses TRBV20-1 with TRBJ1-5, with D possibly matching TRBD1 (6 bases). Germline loops: CDR1 DFQATT, CDR2 SNEGSKA (reference sequence). CDR3 length equals 13 residues. The germline V and J ends were trimmed by 4 bases and 6 bases, with 13 bases remaining between them. The CDR3 nucleotides are TGCAGTGCTACGAAGGGGGGCCTTCAGCCCCAGCATTTT. Its protein product is CSATKGGLQPQHF.

This clonotype was observed a few times. The V and J genes are TRBV6-5 and TRBJ2-4; tentatively, D is TRBD1 (6 bases). Germline CDR1 reads MNHEY; CDR2 reads SVGAGI. The CDR3 is 16 residues long. The V end was cut by 6 bases, the J end by 1 base, with 16 bases between. Here the CDR3 reads CASSTLSTGAKNIQYF. The CDR3 coding sequence is TGTGCCAGCAGCACTCTATCTACAGGGGCCAAAAACATTCAGTACTTC.

This clonotype has a handful of counts. The genes are TRBV25-1 and TRBJ2-7, with D perhaps given as TRBD1 or TRBD2 (5 bases each). The CDR3 spans 13 residues. V shed 4 bases and J shed 6 bases, with 13 bases lying between them. CDR1 is MGHDK, CDR2 SYGVNS, per germline. DNA for the CDR3: TGTGCCAGCAGTGCCCTCCAGGGAGTCGAGCAGTACTTC. It specifies CASSALQGVEQYF.

There are many counts of this clonotype. The J gene is TRBJ1-2, the V gene TRBV7-2; D is possibly TRBD1 (5 bases). From germline, CDR1 is SGHTA and CDR2 FQGNSA. V was trimmed by 4 bases and J by 0 bases, leaving 9 bases between them. This CDR3 is 14 amino acids long. The DNA for the CDR3 is TGTGCCAGCAGCTCACCGACAGCTAACTATGGCTACACCTTC. Its translation is CASSSPTANYGYTF. The full variable domain, completed using reference TRBV7-2 and TRBJ1-2, is GAGVSQSPSNKVTEKGKDVELRCDPISGHTALYWYRQSLGQGLEFLIYFQGNSAPDKSGLPSDRFSAERTGGSVSTLTIQRTQQEDSAVYLCASSSPTANYGYTFGSGTRLTVV.

This chain links TRBV5-4 with TRBJ2-3; D remains unclear. The germline V gene encodes CDR1 SGHNT and CDR2 YYREEE (reference sequence). CDR3 size: 14 residues. V lost 3 bases and J lost 1, with 9 bases in between. The chain's CDR3 is CASSYPLGTDTQYF. CDR3 DNA: TGTGCCAGCAGCTACCCCTTAGGCACAGATACGCAGTATTTT.

This clonotype was counted only a few times. The chain is built from TRBV7-2 and TRBJ1-5; D remains ambiguous. The germline V gene encodes CDR1 SGHTA and CDR2 FQGNSA. The CDR3 consists of 16 residues. V was trimmed by 0 bases and J by 4 bases, leaving 13 bases between them. This CDR3 is CASSLAGSVSNQPQHF. Written as DNA, the CDR3 is TGTGCCAGCAGCTTAGCGGGGTCAGTTTCAAATCAGCCCCAGCATTTT.

This clonotype was counted once. The rearrangement joins TRBV27 to TRBJ2-1; 9 bases are shared with TRBD2. CDR1 is MNHEY, CDR2 SMNVEV, per germline (reference sequence). The ends lost 3 bases at V and 0 bases at J; junction bases unmatched: 3. The CDR3 loop spans 16 amino acids. The CDR3 region is CASSLRAGGSYNEQFF. CDR3 sequence (DNA): TGTGCCAGCAGTTTGAGAGCGGGAGGCTCCTACAATGAGCAGTTCTTC.

This clonotype has at least ten counts. The V call is TRBV7-2, the J call TRBJ1-2; D not certain. Between the trimmed V and J ends, which lost 1 base and 8 bases, there was a span of 14 bases. Germline V gene sequence: CDR1 SGHTA, CDR2 FQGNSA. The CDR3 has 14 residues. CDR3 coding DNA: TGTGCCAGCAGCTTAGACGGGATGGTGGCCGGCTACACCTTC. Translation gives CASSLDGMVAGYTF.

This clonotype was counted many times. The V and J genes are TRBV7-2 and TRBJ2-1; possibly TRBD1 for D (5 bases). CDR1 is SGHTA and CDR2 is FQGNSA in the germline V gene. Trimming pared 3 bases from V and 2 bases from J, leaving 11 bases between. This CDR3 has 15 residues. The CDR3 nucleotides are TGTGCCAGCAGCTTCGCCTGGGGCGCCTACAATGAGCAGTTCTTC. This gives the protein CASSFAWGAYNEQFF. The variable domain in full, with the rest retrieved from reference TRBV7-2 and TRBJ2-1, is GAGVSQSPSNKVTEKGKDVELRCDPISGHTALYWYRQSLGQGLEFLIYFQGNSAPDKSGLPSDRFSAERTGGSVSTLTIQRTQQEDSAVYLCASSFAWGAYNEQFFGPGTRLTVL.

The V gene is TRBV9, the J gene TRBJ1-2; D gene unclear. Germline V lookup: CDR1 SGDLS, CDR2 YYNGEE. V gave up 5 bases and J gave up 4 bases, with 12 bases separating them. The CDR3 loop spans 13 amino acids. This CDR3 reads CASSEAASYGYTF. As DNA, the CDR3 is TGTGCCAGCAGTGAGGCGGCCTCCTATGGCTACACCTTC.

This clonotype came up many times. CDR3 loop: CATSRVRAAGTEAFF. In DNA, the CDR3 is TGTGCCACCAGCAGAGTCCGGGCAGCAGGGACTGAAGCTTTCTTT. J is TRBJ1-1 and V is TRBV15; D is perhaps TRBD1 (5 bases). The CDR3 runs 15 residues. V was clipped by 1 base and J by 5 bases, with 14 bases between them. Germline V gene lookup returns CDR1 LNHNV and CDR2 YYDKDF (reference sequence).

The chain links TRBV11-3 to TRBJ1-1, with D possibly matching TRBD1 (6 bases). The CDR3 runs 17 residues. Germline V lookup: CDR1 SGHNT, CDR2 YENEEA. With 5 bases removed from V and 0 bases from J, the gap between germline ends came to 19 bases. The CDR3 region is CASSPDRPVKMNTEAFF. CDR3 DNA: TGTGCCAGCAGCCCCGACAGGCCCGTAAAGATGAACACTGAAGCTTTCTTT.